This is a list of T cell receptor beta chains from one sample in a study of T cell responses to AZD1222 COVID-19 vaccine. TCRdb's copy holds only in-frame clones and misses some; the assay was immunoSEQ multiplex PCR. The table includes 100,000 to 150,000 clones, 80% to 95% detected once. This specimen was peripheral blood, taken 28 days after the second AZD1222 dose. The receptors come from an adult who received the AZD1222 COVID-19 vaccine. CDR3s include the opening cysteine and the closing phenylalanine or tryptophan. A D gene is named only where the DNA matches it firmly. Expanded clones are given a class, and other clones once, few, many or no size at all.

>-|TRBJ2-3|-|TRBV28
CASSLSRGRGTDTQYF
TGTGCCAGCAGTTTATCGAGGGGGAGGGGCACAGATACGCAGTATTTT
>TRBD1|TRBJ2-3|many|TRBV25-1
CASRGTGASTDTQYF
TGTGCCAGCAGGGGGACAGGGGCGTCCACAGATACGCAGTATTTT
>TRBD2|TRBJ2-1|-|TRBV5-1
CASSPKRLAGALSYNEQFF
TGCGCCAGCAGCCCCAAAAGGCTAGCGGGGGCCTTATCCTACAATGAGCAGTTCTTC
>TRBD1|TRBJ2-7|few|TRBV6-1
CASSESGTGLYEQYF
TGTGCCAGCAGTGAATCCGGGACAGGGCTCTACGAGCAGTACTTC
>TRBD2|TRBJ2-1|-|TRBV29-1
CSVFLWLAGGSGEFF
TGCAGCGTTTTCCTTTGGCTAGCGGGAGGTAGTGGCGAGTTCTTC
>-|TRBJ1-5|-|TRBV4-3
CASSQDKYSNQPQHF
TGCGCCAGCAGCCAGGACAAATATAGCAATCAGCCCCAGCATTTT
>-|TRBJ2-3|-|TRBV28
CASSLPQGSSTDTQYF
TGTGCCAGCAGTCTACCCCAGGGGTCTAGCACAGATACGCAGTATTTT
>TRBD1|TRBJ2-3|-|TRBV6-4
CASSRGTGGLDTQYF
TGTGCCAGCAGTAGAGGGACAGGGGGCCTAGATACGCAGTATTTT
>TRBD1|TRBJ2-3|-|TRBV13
CASSLVTTGGTDTQYF
TGTGCCAGCAGCTTAGTGACGACAGGGGGCACAGATACGCAGTATTTT
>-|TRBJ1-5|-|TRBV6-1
CASSEGSAAYQPQHF
TGTGCCAGCAGTGAAGGGAGTGCAGCGTATCAGCCCCAGCATTTT
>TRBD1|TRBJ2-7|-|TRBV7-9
CASSQTGTGTYEQYF
TGTGCCAGCAGCCAAACCGGGACAGGGACCTACGAGCAGTACTTC
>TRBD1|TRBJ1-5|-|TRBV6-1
CASSESRTGGNQPQHF
TGTGCCAGCAGTGAATCAAGGACAGGGGGCAATCAGCCCCAGCATTTT
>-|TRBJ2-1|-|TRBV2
CASSDRYANEQFF
TGTGCCAGCAGTGATAGGTACGCCAATGAGCAGTTCTTC
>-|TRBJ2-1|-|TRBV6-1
CASSDRGMYNEQFF
TGTGCCAGCAGTGACAGGGGAATGTACAATGAGCAGTTCTTC
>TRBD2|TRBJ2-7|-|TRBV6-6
CASRTSGDSYEQYF
TGTGCCAGCAGAACTAGCGGGGACTCCTACGAGCAGTACTTC
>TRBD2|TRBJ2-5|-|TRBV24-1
CATSDPGLAGENQETQYF
TGTGCCACCAGTGACCCGGGACTAGCGGGAGAAAACCAAGAGACCCAGTACTTC
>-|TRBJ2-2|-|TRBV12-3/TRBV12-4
CASTWGVGELFF
TGTGCCAGCACTTGGGGGGTCGGGGAGCTGTTTTTT
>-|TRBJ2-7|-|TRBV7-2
CASSLGVGAASEQYF
TGTGCCAGCAGCTTAGGAGTGGGAGCGGCCTCCGAGCAGTACTTC
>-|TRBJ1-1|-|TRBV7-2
CASSLDSPGTEAFF
TGTGCCAGCAGCTTAGACAGTCCGGGCACTGAAGCTTTCTTT
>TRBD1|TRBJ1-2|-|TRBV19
CATLGDNRGFNYGYTF
TGTGCCACCCTGGGTGATAACAGGGGTTTTAACTATGGCTACACCTTC
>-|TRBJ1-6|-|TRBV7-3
CASSLQGPGNSPLHF
TGTGCCAGCAGCTTACAGGGTCCAGGGAATTCACCCCTCCACTTT
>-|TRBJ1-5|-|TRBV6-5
CASSKEGAPNQPQHF
TGTGCCAGCAGCAAGGAAGGGGCACCCAATCAGCCCCAGCATTTT
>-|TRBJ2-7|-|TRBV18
CASSPPLGGDPYEQYF
TGTGCCAGCTCACCGCCTCTCGGCGGGGACCCCTACGAGCAGTACTTC
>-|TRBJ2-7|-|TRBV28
CASSFAYEQYF
TGTGCCAGCAGTTTTGCCTACGAGCAGTACTTC
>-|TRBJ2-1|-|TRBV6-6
CASSPIVGNEQFF
TGTGCCAGCAGCCCTATTGTGGGGAATGAGCAGTTCTTC
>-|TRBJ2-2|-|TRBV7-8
CASSNLVAGELFF
TGTGCCAGCAGCAACCTAGTAGCCGGGGAGCTGTTTTTT
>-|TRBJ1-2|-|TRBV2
CASSVGTDYGYTF
TGTGCCAGCAGTGTTGGGACGGACTATGGCTACACCTTC
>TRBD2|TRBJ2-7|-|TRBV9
CASSSGRERHEQYF
TGTGCCAGCAGCTCCGGGCGGGAGAGACACGAGCAGTACTTC
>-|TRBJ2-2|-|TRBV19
CASSISTATGELFF
TGTGCCAGTAGTATTTCTACAGCAACCGGGGAGCTGTTTTTT
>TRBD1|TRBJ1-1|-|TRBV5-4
CASSRQGAYVGTEAFF
TGTGCCAGCAGTAGACAGGGGGCCTATGTTGGAACTGAAGCTTTCTTT
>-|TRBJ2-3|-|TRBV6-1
CASSEADTRNTQYF
TGTGCCAGCAGTGAAGCGGACACCCGAAATACGCAGTATTTT
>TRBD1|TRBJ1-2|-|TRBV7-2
CASSLLFPGGGGYTF
TGTGCCAGCAGCTTATTATTTCCAGGGGGTGGCGGCTACACCTTC
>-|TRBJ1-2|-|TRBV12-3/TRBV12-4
CASSLRDGYTF
TGTGCCAGCAGTTTGAGGGATGGCTACACCTTC
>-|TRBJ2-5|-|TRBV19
CASSGGAETQYF
TGTGCCAGTAGCGGGGGTGCAGAGACCCAGTACTTC
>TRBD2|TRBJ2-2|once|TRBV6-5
CASESGGAGTGELFF
TGTGCCAGCGAGAGCGGGGGGGCTGGCACCGGGGAGCTGTTTTTT
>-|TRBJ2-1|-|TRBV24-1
CATSDLRGQGQYNEQFF
TGTGCCACCAGTGATCTAAGAGGGCAGGGTCAATACAATGAGCAGTTCTTC
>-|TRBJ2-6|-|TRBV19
CASSISGSLGSGANVLTF
TGTGCCAGTAGTATATCGGGTAGCCTAGGCTCTGGGGCCAACGTCCTGACTTTC
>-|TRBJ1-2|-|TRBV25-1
CASTSVGRSGGYTF
TGTGCCAGCACTTCAGTGGGGCGTTCGGGTGGCTACACCTTC
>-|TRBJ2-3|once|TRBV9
CASSVGTSPDTDTQYF
TGTGCCAGCAGCGTAGGTACTAGCCCTGACACAGATACGCAGTATTTT
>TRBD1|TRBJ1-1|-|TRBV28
CASSDYRGANTEAFF
TGTGCCAGCAGTGATTACAGGGGGGCAAACACTGAAGCTTTCTTT
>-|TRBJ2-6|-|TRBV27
CASSSPYSGANVLTF
TGTGCCAGCAGTTCCCCGTACTCTGGGGCCAACGTCCTGACTTTC
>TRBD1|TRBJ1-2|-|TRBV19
CASSISRGRNRNGYTF
TGTGCCAGTAGTATTTCCAGGGGGCGCAATCGGAATGGCTACACCTTC
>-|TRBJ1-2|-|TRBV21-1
CASSATLGTEARYGYTF
TGTGCCAGCAGCGCCACGCTCGGGACGGAAGCCCGTTATGGCTACACCTTC
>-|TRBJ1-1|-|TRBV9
CASSVAQGATEAFF
TGTGCCAGCAGCGTAGCGCAGGGAGCCACTGAAGCTTTCTTT
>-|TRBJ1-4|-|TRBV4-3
CASSRDITTNEKLFF
TGCGCCAGCAGCCGGGACATCACAACTAATGAAAAACTGTTTTTT
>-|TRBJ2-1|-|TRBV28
CASTRWGGEQFF
TGTGCCAGCACCCGATGGGGGGGCGAGCAGTTCTTC
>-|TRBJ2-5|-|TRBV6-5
CASSLRWTQYF
TGTGCCAGCAGTCTCCGGTGGACCCAGTACTTC
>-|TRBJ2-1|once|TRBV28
CASSGYEQFF
TGTGCCAGCAGTGGCTATGAGCAGTTCTTC
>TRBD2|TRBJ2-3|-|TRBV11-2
CASSFGGRSGDTQYF
TGTGCCAGCAGCTTCGGCGGGAGGTCAGGAGATACGCAGTATTTT
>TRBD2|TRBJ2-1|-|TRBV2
CASSPASGGYNEQFF
TGTGCCAGCAGTCCTGCTAGCGGCGGCTACAATGAGCAGTTCTTC
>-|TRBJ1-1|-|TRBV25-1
CASSGPSMNTEAFF
TGTGCCAGCAGTGGTCCCAGCATGAACACTGAAGCTTTCTTT
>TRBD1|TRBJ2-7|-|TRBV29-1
CSARDSSYEQYF
TGCAGCGCAAGGGACAGTTCCTACGAGCAGTACTTC